Below are 26 T cell receptor beta chains sequenced from a single sample in a study of CD8 T cells in ankylosing spondylitis. Their target antigens are unknown. Using its own MiXCR run on the 5' RACE reads, TCRdb lists one record per CDR3 protein. Of about 210,000 distinct CDR3 sequences listed, about 7.3% were seen once; the top ten hold 11% to 15%. General study points: A TCR beta motif of seven or eight highly homologous variants appeared characteristic of ankylosing spondylitis blood.

The sample comprised blood, either unsorted or a sorted T cell fraction (not recorded which). The receptors were sampled from a male donor with ankylosing spondylitis.

The chain joins TRBV12-3 or TRBV12-4 to TRBJ1-1, with 12 nucleotides matching TRBD1. V lost 3 bases to trimming and J lost 4 bases; unmatched junction nucleotides: 0. There are 14 residues in the CDR3. CDR3 coding DNA: TGTGCCAGCAGTTTGGGACAGGGGGCCACTGAAGCTTTCTTT. Protein: CASSLGQGATEAFF.

The chain links TRBV30 to TRBJ2-1, with 8 bases aligning to TRBD2. Germline CDR1 GTSNPN, CDR2 SVGIG (reference sequence). V lost 4 bases, J lost 7 bases, and 9 bases stayed unmatched. This CDR3 is built from 14 residues. CDR3 bases: TGTGCCTGGAAGGGGCTAGCGGGTTGGAATGAGCAGTTCTTC. Its protein product is CAWKGLAGWNEQFF.

Points on this clonotype: A single base separates this from a much larger clone, so it may be a read error. The V and J genes are TRBV29-1 and TRBJ2-3, with TRBD2 matching over 12 bases. The CDR3 consists of 18 residues. Germline V CDR1 and CDR2: SQVTM, ANQGSEA. The CDR3 DNA follows: TGCCGCGTTGAAGCCTGGACTAGCGGGATCAAGTACACAGATACGCAGTATTTT. Its translation: CRVEAWTSGIKYTDTQYF.

In this sample, this clonotype turned up many times. The V gene is TRBV4-3, the J gene TRBJ1-2; 7 positions agree with TRBD1. The V segment lost 1 base and the J segment 6 bases; nucleotides outside the gene matches: 8. There are 15 residues in the CDR3. Germline V CDR1 and CDR2: LGHNA, YSLEER. The CDR3 DNA is TGCGCCAGCAGCCAAGGGTTCAGGGGGAGGCATGGCTACACCTTC. This translates into CASSQGFRGRHGYTF.

The sample holds many counts of this clonotype. A junction end diverges from the germline sequence, so it may reflect a read error. The chain employs TRBV12-3 or TRBV12-4 and TRBJ2-3; TRBD2 might be the D (6 bases). There are 18 residues in the CDR3. CDR3 amino acids: CASSFPAGIGGSKDTQYF. CDR3 nucleotides: TGTGCCAGCAGTTTCCCCGCAGGGATCGGGGGTAGCAAAGATACGCAGTATTTT.

This clonotype has a count of ten or more. The V gene is TRBV6-5, the J gene TRBJ2-2, with D unresolved. The CDR3 spans 12 residues. Between the trimmed V and J ends, which lost 6 bases and 7 bases, there was a span of 9 bases. The germline V gene encodes CDR1 MNHEY and CDR2 SVGAGI. The CDR3 sequence is CASSPRVGELFF. The CDR3 DNA follows: TGTGCCAGCAGCCCCCGGGTCGGGGAGCTGTTTTTT.

This clonotype was picked up many times. The chain uses TRBV29-1 and TRBJ2-7; D perhaps matches TRBD1 (5 bases). This CDR3 contains 12 residues. The germline V gene has CDR1 SQVTM and CDR2 ANQGSEA. Trimming shortened V by 6 bases and J by 3 bases, and 12 bases separated the two germline ends. The CDR3 DNA sequence: TGCAGCGTGTTGCTGACAGACTACGAGCAGTACTTC. Its protein is CSVLLTDYEQYF.

This clonotype showed up just a few times. The chain uses TRBV20-1 and TRBJ2-7, with 9 bases that match TRBD2. With V trimmed by 6 bases and J by 6 bases, 9 bases remained unmatched. Looked up from germline, CDR1 is DFQATT and CDR2 is SNEGSKA (reference sequence). The CDR3 contains 13 residues. The CDR3 DNA sequence: TGCAGTGCCTCAAGCGGGGGGATCGGCGAGCAGTACTTC. Protein product: CSASSGGIGEQYF.

This clonotype was recorded at least ten times. The chain uses TRBV18 and TRBJ2-7; 8 positions agree with TRBD2. The CDR3 loop spans 15 amino acids. Germline values: CDR1 KGHSH, CDR2 LQKENI. With 2 bases clipped from V and 7 bases from J, the junction kept 10 bases outside the gene matches. The DNA for the CDR3 is TGTGCCAGCTCACCAACAACCGGACTAGCTTGGGAGCAGTACTTC. This encodes CASSPTTGLAWEQYF.

The chain carries TRBV4-3 and TRBJ2-1; 8 positions agree with TRBD2. From germline, CDR1 is LGHNA and CDR2 YSLEER. The CDR3 has 15 amino acids. V lost 7 bases, J lost 2 bases, and 7 bases stayed unmatched. CDR3 sequence reads: CASTLSGATYNEQFF. In DNA form, the CDR3 reads TGCGCCAGCACCCTTAGCGGGGCCACCTACAATGAGCAGTTCTTC.

This sequence joins TRBV18 and TRBJ2-5; weak D call: TRBD1 (6 bases). V lost 5 bases and J 2 bases, leaving 18 bases between the germline ends. The CDR3 is 16 residues long. CDR1 is KGHSH and CDR2 is LQKENI in the germline V gene. CDR3 region: CASSISGTNLQETQYF. Written as DNA, the CDR3 is TGTGCCAGCTCAATCTCGGGGACAAACTTGCAAGAGACCCAGTACTTC.

This clonotype was seen only a few times. The chain couples TRBV7-6 to TRBJ2-2; D gene uncertain. The CDR3 consists of 15 residues. Germline CDR1 is SGHVS and CDR2 is FNYEAQ. Trimming removed 1 base from V and 4 bases from J, with 10 bases in between. The CDR3 loop is CASSLEWSITGELFF. Written as DNA, the CDR3 is TGTGCCAGCAGCTTAGAGTGGAGTATCACCGGGGAGCTGTTTTTT.

The DNA of the CDR3 is TGTGCCAGCAGTCCACTTGGGCAGGGGCCGCCGAACACCGGGGAGCTGTTTTTT. Its protein product is CASSPLGQGPPNTGELFF. The J gene is TRBJ2-2, the V gene TRBV6-6; a possible D gene is TRBD1 (6 bases). CDR1 and CDR2 from the germline V gene are MNHNY and SVGAGI (reference sequence). Between the trimmed V and J ends, which lost 5 bases and 0 bases, there was a span of 19 bases. The CDR3 length is 18 residues.

The table lists this clonotype with many counts. The chain recombines TRBV2 with TRBJ1-4; D ambiguous. The germline gives CDR1 SNHLY, CDR2 FYNNEI. This CDR3 region has 15 residues. Trimming shortened V by 2 bases and J by 10 bases, and 17 bases separated the two germline ends. The CDR3 spells CASSETRAAAGKLFF. CDR3 sequence (DNA): TGTGCCAGCAGTGAAACTCGGGCTGCAGCGGGAAAACTGTTTTTT. The whole variable domain, remainder taken from reference TRBV2 and TRBJ1-4, is EPEVTQTPSHQVTQMGQEVILRCVPISNHLYFYWYRQILGQKVEFLVSFYNNEISEKSEIFDDQFSVERPDGSNFTLKIRSTKLEDSAMYFCASSETRAAAGKLFFGSGTQLSVL.

In this sample, this clonotype turned up many times. The V call is TRBV4-3, the J call TRBJ1-2, with D possibly being TRBD1 (5 bases). Between the trimmed V and J ends, which lost 4 bases and 14 bases, there was a span of 29 bases. This CDR3 comprises 16 residues. Germline CDR1 and CDR2: LGHNA and YSLEER. The CDR3 reads CASSPSLLSRGGGETF. The CDR3 bases are TGCGCCAGCAGCCCTTCATTACTTAGCCGGGGAGGAGGGGAGACCTTC.

This clonotype was seen more than once but under ten times. The V and J genes are TRBV27 and TRBJ1-6; 9 bases are shared with TRBD1. The junction had 9 bases not matched to a gene; V was cut back by 5 bases and J by 10 bases. The germline gives CDR1 MNHEY, CDR2 SMNVEV (reference sequence). This CDR3 is built from 15 residues. The DNA of the CDR3 is TGTGCCAGCAGTCCAGAGACAGGGGGAGGGTCACCCCTCCACTTT. Translated, it gives CASSPETGGGSPLHF.

This rearrangement joins TRBV7-9 to TRBJ2-7; possibly TRBD2 for D (6 bases). Between the trimmed V and J ends, which lost 1 base and 2 bases, there was a span of 15 bases. CDR1 is SEHNR and CDR2 is FQNEAQ in the germline V gene (reference sequence). CDR3 size: 16 residues. The CDR3 sequence: CASSLGLRAGTYEQYF. The CDR3 region has the DNA TGTGCCAGCAGCTTAGGGTTGCGAGCGGGCACCTACGAGCAGTACTTC. Variable domain in full (rest from reference TRBV7-9 and TRBJ2-7): DTGVSQNPRHKITKRGQNVTFRCDPISEHNRLYWYRQTLGQGPEFLTYFQNEAQLEKSRLLSDRFSAERPKGSFSTLEIQRTEQGDSAMYLCASSLGLRAGTYEQYFGPGTRLTVT.

This clonotype was counted many times. The CDR3 DNA reads as TGCGCCAGCAGCCCCAGCAGCTCCGGTGGAGCCAAAAACATTCAGTACTTC. It is translated as CASSPSSSGGAKNIQYF. This chain uses TRBV4-3 with TRBJ2-4; no clear D gene. Germline CDR1 and CDR2: LGHNA and YSLEER. V was shortened by 4 bases and J by 0 bases, with 16 bases between the two germline ends. This CDR3 has 17 amino acids.

The chain carries TRBV11-2 and TRBJ2-1; 10 bases are a match to TRBD2. The length of the CDR3 is 16 residues. Germline CDR1 reads SGHAT; CDR2 reads FQNNGV. V shed 1 base, J shed 4 bases, and the junction held 4 bases outside the gene matches. CDR3 coding DNA: TGTGCCAGCAGCTTAGTTGGTAGCGGGGGGTACAATGAGCAGTTCTTC. It yields the protein CASSLVGSGGYNEQFF.

This clonotype was seen ten or more times. The chain carries TRBV7-9 and TRBJ1-5; D gene ambiguous. Trimming took 3 bases from V and 1 from J, leaving 7 bases between them. The CDR3 spans 14 residues. Germline V gene sequence: CDR1 SEHNR, CDR2 FQNEAQ (reference sequence). CDR3 nucleotide sequence: TGTGCCAGCAGCTTCCTTGGGAGCAATCAGCCCCAGCATTTT. Protein: CASSFLGSNQPQHF.

This clonotype appeared many times. The chain is built from TRBV28 and TRBJ2-7; D is tentatively TRBD1 or TRBD2 (6 bases each). The CDR3 is made up of 13 amino acids. Germline CDR1 MDHEN, CDR2 SYDVKM. V lost 2 bases and J lost 2, with 7 bases in between. The DNA of the CDR3 is TGTGCCAGCAGTTTAAGGGGGGCCTACGAGCAGTACTTC. This codes for CASSLRGAYEQYF.

This clonotype appeared many times. The chain uses TRBV7-9 and TRBJ2-5, with D hard to call. The germline V gene has CDR1 SEHNR and CDR2 FQNEAQ (reference sequence). The ends were cut back, 5 bases at V and 0 bases at J, with 4 bases in the middle. The CDR3 runs 12 residues. Here the CDR3 DNA reads TGTGCCAGCAGCCTGTACCAAGAGACCCAGTACTTC. The encoded protein is CASSLYQETQYF. The full variable domain, rest sourced from reference TRBV7-9 and TRBJ2-5, is DTGVSQNPRHKITKRGQNVTFRCDPISEHNRLYWYRQTLGQGPEFLTYFQNEAQLEKSRLLSDRFSAERPKGSFSTLEIQRTEQGDSAMYLCASSLYQETQYFGPGTRLLVL.

This chain uses TRBV12-3 or TRBV12-4 with TRBJ2-1; possible D gene TRBD1, 6 bases. The CDR3 contains 15 residues. The ends were cut back, 6 bases at V and 2 bases at J, with 14 bases in the middle. The CDR3 reads CASSSVRQAYNEQFF. The CDR3 DNA follows: TGTGCCAGCAGCTCAGTCAGACAGGCCTACAATGAGCAGTTCTTC.

This clonotype has at least ten counts. The rearrangement links TRBV29-1 to TRBJ1-1; D remains unclear. Trimming took 6 bases from V and 0 from J, leaving 5 bases between them. CDR1 SQVTM and CDR2 ANQGSEA come from the germline V gene. CDR3 length: 11 residues. This CDR3 is CSVPMNTEAFF. In DNA, the CDR3 is TGCAGCGTCCCAATGAACACTGAAGCTTTCTTT. Drawing the rest from reference TRBV29-1 and TRBJ1-1, the complete variable domain is SAVISQKPSRDICQRGTSLTIQCQVDSQVTMMFWYRQQPGQSLTLIATANQGSEATYESGFVIDKFPISRPNLTFSTLTVSNMSPEDSSIYLCSVPMNTEAFFGQGTRLTVV.

This clonotype came up many times. In DNA form, the CDR3 reads TGTGCCAGCGGGGGAGCGGTGGACGGGTCTATCACAGATACGCAGTATTTT. Its protein product is CASGGAVDGSITDTQYF. V gene TRBV2 combines with J gene TRBJ2-3; either TRBD1 or TRBD2 may supply D (5 bases each). Germline V lookup: CDR1 SNHLY, CDR2 FYNNEI. Trimming took 8 bases from V and 2 from J, leaving 23 bases between them. CDR3 length equals 17 residues.

The chain couples TRBV4-3 to TRBJ1-3; D perhaps matches TRBD1 (5 bases). Germline V lookup: CDR1 LGHNA, CDR2 YSLEER. The CDR3 consists of 16 residues. Trimming took off 6 bases at V and 0 bases at J, with 15 bases between the two ends. The CDR3 DNA follows: TGCGCCAGCAGTTCTTCATGGGGGATCTCTGGAAACACCATATATTTT. As protein: CASSSSWGISGNTIYF.